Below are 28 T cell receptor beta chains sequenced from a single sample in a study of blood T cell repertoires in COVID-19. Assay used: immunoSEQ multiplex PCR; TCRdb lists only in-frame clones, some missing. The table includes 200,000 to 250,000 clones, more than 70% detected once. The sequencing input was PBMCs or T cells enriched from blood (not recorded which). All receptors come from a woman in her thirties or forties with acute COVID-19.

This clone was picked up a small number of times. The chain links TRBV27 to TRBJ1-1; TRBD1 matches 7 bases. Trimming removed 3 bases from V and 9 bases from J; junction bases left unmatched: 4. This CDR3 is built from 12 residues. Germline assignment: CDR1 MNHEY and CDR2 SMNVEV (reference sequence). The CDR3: CASSFPGQKAFF. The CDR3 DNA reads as TGTGCCAGCAGTTTTCCGGGACAGAAAGCTTTCTTT.

CDR3 DNA: TGTGCCAGCAGAGGGGGTCCAGGAAGCAATCAGCCCCAGCATTTT. Protein product: CASRGGPGSNQPQHF. This chain uses TRBV6-5 with TRBJ1-5, with a possible D match to TRBD1 (6 bases). V was cut by 6 bases and J by 1 base, with 13 bases left in between. The CDR3 is made up of 15 amino acids. The germline gives CDR1 MNHEY, CDR2 SVGAGI.

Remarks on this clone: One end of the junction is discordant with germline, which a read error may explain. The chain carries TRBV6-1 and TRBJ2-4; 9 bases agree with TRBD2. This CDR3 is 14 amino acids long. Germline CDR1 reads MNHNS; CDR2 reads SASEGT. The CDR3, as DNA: TGTGCCAGCAGTGAGGAGACTAGCGGCTCTAAAGGGCACTTC. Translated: CASSEETSGSKGHF.

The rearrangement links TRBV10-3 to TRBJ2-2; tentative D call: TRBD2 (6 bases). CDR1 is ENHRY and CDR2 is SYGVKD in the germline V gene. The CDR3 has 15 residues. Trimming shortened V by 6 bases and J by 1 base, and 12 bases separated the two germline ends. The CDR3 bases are TGTGCCATCAGGCTCGGGACTCTGAACACCGGGGAGCTGTTTTTT. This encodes CAIRLGTLNTGELFF.

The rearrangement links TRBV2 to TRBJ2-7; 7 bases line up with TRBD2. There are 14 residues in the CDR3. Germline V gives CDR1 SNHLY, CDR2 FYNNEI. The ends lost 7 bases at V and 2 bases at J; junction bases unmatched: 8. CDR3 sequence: CASNGLAVTYEQYF. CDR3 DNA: TGTGCCAGCAATGGCCTAGCGGTGACCTACGAGCAGTACTTC.

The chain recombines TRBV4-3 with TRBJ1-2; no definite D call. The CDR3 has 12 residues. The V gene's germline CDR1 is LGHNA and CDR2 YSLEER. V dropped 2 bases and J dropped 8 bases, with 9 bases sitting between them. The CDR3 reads CASSQSGEGYTF. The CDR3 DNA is TGCGCCAGCAGCCAAAGTGGGGAGGGCTACACCTTC.

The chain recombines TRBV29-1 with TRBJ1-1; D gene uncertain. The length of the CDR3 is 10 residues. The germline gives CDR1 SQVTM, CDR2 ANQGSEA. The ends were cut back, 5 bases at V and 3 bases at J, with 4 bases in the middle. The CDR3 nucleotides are TGCAGCGTTTCGTACACTGAAGCTTTCTTT. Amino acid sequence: CSVSYTEAFF. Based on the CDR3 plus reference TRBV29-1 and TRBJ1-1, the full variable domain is SAVISQKPSRDICQRGTSLTIQCQVDSQVTMMFWYRQQPGQSLTLIATANQGSEATYESGFVIDKFPISRPNLTFSTLTVSNMSPEDSSIYLCSVSYTEAFFGQGTRLTVV.

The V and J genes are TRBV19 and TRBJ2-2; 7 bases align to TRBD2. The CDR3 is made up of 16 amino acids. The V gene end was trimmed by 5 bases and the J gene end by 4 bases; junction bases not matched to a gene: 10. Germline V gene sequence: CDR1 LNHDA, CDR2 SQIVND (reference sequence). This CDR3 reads CASSFHSGLPTGELFF. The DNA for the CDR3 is TGTGCCAGTAGTTTCCATAGCGGGCTTCCCACCGGGGAGCTGTTTTTT.

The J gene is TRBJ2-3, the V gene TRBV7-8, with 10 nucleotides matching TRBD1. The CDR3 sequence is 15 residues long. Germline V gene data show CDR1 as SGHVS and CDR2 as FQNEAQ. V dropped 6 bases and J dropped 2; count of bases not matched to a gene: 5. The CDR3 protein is CASSRTGGSTDTQYF. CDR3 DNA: TGTGCCAGCAGTCGGACAGGGGGATCCACAGATACGCAGTATTTT.

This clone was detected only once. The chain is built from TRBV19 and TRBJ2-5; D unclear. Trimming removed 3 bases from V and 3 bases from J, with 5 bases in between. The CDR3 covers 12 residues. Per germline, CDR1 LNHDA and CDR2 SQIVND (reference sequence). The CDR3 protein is CASSIREETQYF. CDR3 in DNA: TGTGCCAGTAGTATTCGAGAAGAGACCCAGTACTTC.

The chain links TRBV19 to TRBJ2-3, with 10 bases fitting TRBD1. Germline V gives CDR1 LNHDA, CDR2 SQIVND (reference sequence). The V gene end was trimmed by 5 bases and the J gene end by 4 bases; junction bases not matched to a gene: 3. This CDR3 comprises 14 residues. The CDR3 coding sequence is TGTGCCAGTAGTCCGACAGGGGGCGCAGATACGCAGTATTTT. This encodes CASSPTGGADTQYF.

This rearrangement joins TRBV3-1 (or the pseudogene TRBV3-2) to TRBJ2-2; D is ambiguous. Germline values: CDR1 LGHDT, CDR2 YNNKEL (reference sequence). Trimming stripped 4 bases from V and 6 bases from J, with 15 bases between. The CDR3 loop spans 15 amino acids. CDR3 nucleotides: TGTGCCAGCAGCCCCCATCGGTCCATTCCCGGGGAGCTGTTTTTT. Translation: CASSPHRSIPGELFF.

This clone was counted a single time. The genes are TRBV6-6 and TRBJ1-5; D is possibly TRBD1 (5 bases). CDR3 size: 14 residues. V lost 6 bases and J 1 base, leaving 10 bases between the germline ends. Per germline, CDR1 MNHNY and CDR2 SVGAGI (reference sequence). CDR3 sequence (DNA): TGTGCCAGCAGAGACAGCCTCAGCAATCAGCCCCAGCATTTT. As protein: CASRDSLSNQPQHF.

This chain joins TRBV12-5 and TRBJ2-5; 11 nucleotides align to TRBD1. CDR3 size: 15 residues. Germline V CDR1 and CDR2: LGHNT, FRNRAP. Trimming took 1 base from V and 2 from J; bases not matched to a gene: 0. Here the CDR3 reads CASGLGDRGQETQYF. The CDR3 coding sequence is TGTGCTAGTGGTTTGGGGGACAGGGGGCAAGAGACCCAGTACTTC. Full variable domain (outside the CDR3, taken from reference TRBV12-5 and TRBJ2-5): DARVTQTPRHKVTEMGQEVTMRCQPILGHNTVFWYRQTMMQGLELLAYFRNRAPLDDSGMPKDRFSAEMPDATLATLKIQPSEPRDSAVYFCASGLGDRGQETQYFGPGTRLLVL.

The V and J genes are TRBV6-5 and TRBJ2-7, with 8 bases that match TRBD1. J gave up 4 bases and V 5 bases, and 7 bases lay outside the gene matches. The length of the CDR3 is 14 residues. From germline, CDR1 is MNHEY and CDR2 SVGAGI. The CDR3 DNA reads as TGTGCCAGCAGTCCAATGACAGGGGCATACGAGCAGTACTTC. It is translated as CASSPMTGAYEQYF.

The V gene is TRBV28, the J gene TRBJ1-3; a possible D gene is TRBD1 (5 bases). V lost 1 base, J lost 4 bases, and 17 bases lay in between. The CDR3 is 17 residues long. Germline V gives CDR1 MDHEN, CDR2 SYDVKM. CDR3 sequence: CASSLSPIEGAGNTIYF. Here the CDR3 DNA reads TGTGCCAGCAGTTTATCCCCCATCGAAGGGGCCGGAAACACCATATATTTT.

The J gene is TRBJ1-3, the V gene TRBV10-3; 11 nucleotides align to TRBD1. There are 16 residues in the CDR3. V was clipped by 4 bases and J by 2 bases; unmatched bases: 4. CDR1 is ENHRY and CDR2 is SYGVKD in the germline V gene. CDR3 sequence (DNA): TGTGCCATCAGTGGGGGACAGGGGGTAACTGGAAACACCATATATTTT. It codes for CAISGGQGVTGNTIYF.

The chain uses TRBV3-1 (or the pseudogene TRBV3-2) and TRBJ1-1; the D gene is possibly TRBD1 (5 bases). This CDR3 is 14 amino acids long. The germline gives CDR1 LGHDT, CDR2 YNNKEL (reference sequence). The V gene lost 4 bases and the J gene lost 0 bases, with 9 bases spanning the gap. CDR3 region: CASSPRGLNTEAFF. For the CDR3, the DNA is TGTGCCAGCAGCCCACGGGGGTTGAACACTGAAGCTTTCTTT.

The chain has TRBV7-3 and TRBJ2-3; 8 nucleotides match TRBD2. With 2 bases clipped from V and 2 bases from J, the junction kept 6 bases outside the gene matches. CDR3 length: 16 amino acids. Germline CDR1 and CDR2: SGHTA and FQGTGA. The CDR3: CASSLGLATATDTQYF. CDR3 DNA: TGTGCCAGCAGCTTAGGACTAGCCACCGCCACAGATACGCAGTATTTT.

CDR3 region: CASSYSGSSYGYTF. The CDR3 DNA reads TGTGCCAGCAGTTACTCGGGGAGCTCCTATGGCTACACCTTC. The chain has TRBV6-5 and TRBJ1-2, with D hard to call. This CDR3 is 14 amino acids long. V gave up 0 bases and J gave up 4 bases, with 9 bases separating them. Germline V gene lookup returns CDR1 MNHEY and CDR2 SVGAGI.

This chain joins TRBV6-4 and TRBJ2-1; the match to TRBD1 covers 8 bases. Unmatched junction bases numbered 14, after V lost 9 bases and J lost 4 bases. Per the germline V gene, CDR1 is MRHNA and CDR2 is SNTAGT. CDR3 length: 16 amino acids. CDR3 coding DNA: TGTGCCAGACCAATCCTTCAGGGGGCGGGGTACAATGAGCAGTTCTTC. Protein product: CARPILQGAGYNEQFF.

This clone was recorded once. The DNA of the CDR3 is TGTGCCAGCAGTTACTCCCCCGGGACAGGGAGCTACGAGCAGTACTTC. It yields the protein CASSYSPGTGSYEQYF. The chain links TRBV6-5 to TRBJ2-7, with TRBD1 matching 9 bases. Germline V gives CDR1 MNHEY, CDR2 SVGAGI. The trim removed 0 bases at V and 3 bases at J, leaving 6 bases unmatched. The CDR3 consists of 16 residues.

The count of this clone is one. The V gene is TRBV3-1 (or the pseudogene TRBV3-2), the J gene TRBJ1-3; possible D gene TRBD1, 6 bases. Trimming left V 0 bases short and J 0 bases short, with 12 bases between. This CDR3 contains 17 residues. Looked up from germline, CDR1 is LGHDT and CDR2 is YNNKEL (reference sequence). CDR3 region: CASSQDLWTASGNTIYF. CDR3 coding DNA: TGTGCCAGCAGCCAAGATCTATGGACAGCCTCTGGAAACACCATATATTTT.

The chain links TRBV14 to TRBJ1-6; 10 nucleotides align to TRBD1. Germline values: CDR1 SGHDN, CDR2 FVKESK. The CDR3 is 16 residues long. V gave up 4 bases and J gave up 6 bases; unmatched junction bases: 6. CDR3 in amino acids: CASSRWGTGVNSPLHF. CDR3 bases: TGTGCCAGCAGCCGATGGGGGACAGGGGTTAATTCACCCCTCCACTTT.

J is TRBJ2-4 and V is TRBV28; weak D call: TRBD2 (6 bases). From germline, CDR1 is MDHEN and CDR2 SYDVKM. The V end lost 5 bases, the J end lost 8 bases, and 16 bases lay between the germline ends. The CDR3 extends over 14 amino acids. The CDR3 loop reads CASSPLTRSDIQYF. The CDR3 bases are TGTGCCAGCAGTCCCCTGACTAGGTCGGACATTCAGTACTTC. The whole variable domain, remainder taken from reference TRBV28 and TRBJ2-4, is DVKVTQSSRYLVKRTGEKVFLECVQDMDHENMFWYRQDPGLGLRLIYFSYDVKMKEKGDIPEGYSVSREKKERFSLILESASTNQTSMYLCASSPLTRSDIQYFGAGTRLSVL.

As DNA, the CDR3 is TGTGCCTGGGAGCGGGGCCCCACAGATACGCAGTATTTT. Protein sequence: CAWERGPTDTQYF. This chain connects TRBV30 to TRBJ2-3; 7 nucleotides match TRBD2. V was clipped by 5 bases and J by 2 bases; unmatched bases: 4. CDR3 size: 13 residues. Germline V gene sequence: CDR1 GTSNPN, CDR2 SVGIG (reference sequence).

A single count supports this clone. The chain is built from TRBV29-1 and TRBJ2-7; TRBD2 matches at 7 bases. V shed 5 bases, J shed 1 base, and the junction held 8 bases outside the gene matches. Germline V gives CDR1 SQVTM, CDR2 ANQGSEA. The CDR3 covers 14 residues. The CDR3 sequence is CSVQAQGGSYEQYF. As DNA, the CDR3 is TGCAGCGTTCAAGCCCAGGGAGGGTCCTACGAGCAGTACTTC.

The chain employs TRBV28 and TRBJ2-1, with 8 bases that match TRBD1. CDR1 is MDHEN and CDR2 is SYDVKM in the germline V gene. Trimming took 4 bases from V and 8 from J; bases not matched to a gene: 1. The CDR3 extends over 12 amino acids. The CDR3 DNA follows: TGTGCCAGCAGTTCGACAGGGGATGAGCAGTTCTTC. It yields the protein CASSSTGDEQFF.